These 2 T cell receptor beta chains originate from one sample sequenced in a study of CD8+CD57+ T cells in acquired aplastic anemia. Selection for sequencing was limited to patients who had shown CD8+CD57+ cell expansion by flow cytometry. Both TCR beta VDJ combination and CDR3 sequence profiling were carried out. Genomic DNA was the template for this profiling. TCRdb used MiXCR to reprocess the reads, holding one entry per CDR3 protein. The table shows about 240,000 distinct CDR3 sequences, with around 43% occurring only once. The source material was sorted CD4+, CD8+, or CD8+CD57+ T cells (not recorded which) from PBMCs. These receptors were obtained from a human donor with aplastic anemia.

The chain recombines TRBV19 with TRBJ1-5; the match to TRBD1 covers 10 bases. The CDR3 extends over 15 amino acids. Germline V gives CDR1 LNHDA, CDR2 SQIVND (reference sequence). V was clipped by 5 bases and J by 6 bases; unmatched bases: 7. CDR3: CASSGGQGFFQPQHF. The CDR3 bases are TGTGCCAGTAGTGGGGGACAGGGGTTTTTTCAGCCCCAGCATTTT.

This clonotype has a handful of counts. One end of the junction fails to match germline, which may point to a read error. This sequence joins TRBV4-1 and TRBJ2-1, with 8 bases identical to TRBD1. This CDR3 is built from 16 residues. CDR1 is MGHRA and CDR2 is YSYEKL in the germline V gene. The CDR3 region is CASSHSGGGPYNGQFF. The CDR3 DNA sequence: TGCGCCAGCAGCCACTCAGGGGGCGGGCCCTACAATGGGCAGTTCTTC.